The table lists the clone carrying this T cell receptor (beta chain) with a few counts. Antigen unknown. Germline V gene sequence: CDR1 LNHDA, CDR2 SQIVND (reference sequence). The CDR3 loop spans 19 amino acids. V dropped 0 bases and J dropped 9; count of bases not matched to a gene: 16. Presence of unique molecular identifiers characterized the TCR beta cDNA libraries. TCRdb called the PCR reads again in MiXCR, with one record for every CDR3 protein. The table shows around 710,000 distinct CDR3 sequences, with about 43% occurring only once. This specimen comes from a study of post-analysis software for immune sequencing data. The study, taken as a whole, reports: Elevated frequency relative to controls characterized several TRBV segments in patients, TRBV5-6, TRBV5-1 and TRBV20-1 among them. Those with multiple sclerosis, the patient group, showed significantly lower normalized Chao1 diversity than controls. Strong same-batch co-clustering of samples appeared with F measure clustering.

Sequencing was done on a sample of blood. V and J are TRBV19 and TRBJ2-1; 11 bases are shared with TRBD2. This sequence originates from a girl under 18 with multiple sclerosis. The CDR3 bases are TGTGCCAGTAGTATAGATCGACCCGCTGGGACTAGCGGCCGCTCTGAGCAGTTCTTC. Residues: CASSIDRPAGTSGRSEQFF.